The entry that follows covers one T cell receptor beta chain sequence. No antigen is known for it. The repertoire was sequenced with immunoSEQ multiplex PCR; TCRdb's copy has only in-frame clones and lacks some. This table has 100,000 to 120,000 clones, roughly 90% appearing once. These data belong to a study of T cell responses to AZD1222 COVID-19 vaccine. Study-level points and caveats: Clonal diversity was possibly underestimated, and white British individuals and females predominated among donors. The peak T cell response came first, and repertoires were sampled only after it. At baseline, seropositivity was found in only a handful of AZD1222 recipients.

Germline V gene data show CDR1 as MNHNS and CDR2 as SASEGT. The CDR3 has 15 residues. Trimming removed 1 base from V and 11 bases from J, with 20 bases in between. The source of this sequence is an adult who received the AZD1222 COVID-19 vaccine. This specimen was peripheral blood, taken 28 days after the second AZD1222 dose. J is TRBJ1-2 and V is TRBV6-1; D is unclear. CDR3 amino acids: CASSEDLRVEQRYTF. The CDR3 coding sequence is TGTGCCAGCAGTGAAGATCTTAGGGTAGAACAGCGTTACACCTTC.